The next 7 T cell receptor beta chains were all read from a single sample in a study of shared clonotypes between healthy human individuals. The data were produced by immunoSEQ multiplex PCR, yet TCRdb's version contains in-frame clones alone and is incomplete. The table shows millions of clones, with 90% to 95% occurring only once. The specimen was naive CD4+ T cells sorted from blood. Subset: CD45RA+ positively selected. The origin of the receptors is a young man in good health.

This chain links TRBV28 with TRBJ2-7, with unresolved D. Germline-derived CDR1 and CDR2 are MDHEN and SYDVKM. The CDR3 spans 13 residues. V was clipped by 5 bases and J by 2 bases, with 10 bases between them. CDR3 sequence (DNA): TGTGCCAGCAGTCCGCGCGCCCCCTACGAGCAGTACTTC. Amino acid sequence: CASSPRAPYEQYF.

The V and J genes are TRBV5-6 and TRBJ2-7; 9 nucleotides match TRBD1. V was clipped by 4 bases and J by 3 bases; unmatched bases: 8. Germline CDR1 is SGHDT and CDR2 is YYEEEE. The CDR3 is 15 residues long. CDR3 bases: TGTGCCAGCAGCCCATTGGGACAGGGCATCTACGAGCAGTACTTC. Translating it yields CASSPLGQGIYEQYF.

The chain links TRBV7-2 to TRBJ2-1; 8 bases match TRBD2. With V trimmed by 3 bases and J by 4 bases, 5 bases remained unmatched. The CDR3 sequence is 15 residues long. CDR1 and CDR2 from the germline V gene are SGHTA and FQGNSA. The CDR3 coding sequence is TGTGCCAGCAGCTTTACTAGCGGACCTTACAATGAGCAGTTCTTC. It translates to CASSFTSGPYNEQFF.

The chain combines TRBV9 with TRBJ1-2, with 11 bases lining up with TRBD1. The germline V gene has CDR1 SGDLS and CDR2 YYNGEE. This CDR3 region has 17 residues. The V and J ends lost 4 bases and 2 bases, in that order; junction bases with no gene match: 10. CDR3 protein: CASSPRTRTGGNYGYTF. The CDR3 DNA reads as TGTGCCAGCAGCCCTCGTACCAGGACAGGGGGCAACTATGGCTACACCTTC.

The sample holds one count of this clone. The V and J genes are TRBV10-3 and TRBJ2-5, with D perhaps matching TRBD1 (7 bases). Germline lookup yields CDR1 ENHRY and CDR2 SYGVKD. Trimming stripped 7 bases from V and 5 bases from J, with 14 bases between. The length of the CDR3 is 13 residues. CDR3: CAIKLAGGETQYF. The CDR3 coding sequence is TGTGCCATCAAACTAGCAGGGGGGGAGACCCAGTACTTC.

The chain recombines TRBV2 with TRBJ1-6; D is possibly TRBD1 (6 bases). CDR1 SNHLY and CDR2 FYNNEI come from the germline V gene. This CDR3 spans 14 amino acids. Trimming took 7 bases from V and 6 from J, leaving 13 bases between them. The CDR3 loop is CASNLARGNSPLHF. CDR3 coding DNA: TGTGCCAGCAATCTTGCCAGGGGTAATTCACCCCTCCACTTT.

This rearrangement joins TRBV7-2 to TRBJ1-6; a possible D gene is TRBD1 (5 bases). The ends were cut back, 6 bases at V and 5 bases at J, with 14 bases in the middle. Germline values: CDR1 SGHTA, CDR2 FQGNSA. This CDR3 spans 15 amino acids. DNA of the CDR3: TGTGCCAGCAGGCTAGACAGCGCGGATAATTCACCCCTCCACTTT. Amino acids: CASRLDSADNSPLHF.